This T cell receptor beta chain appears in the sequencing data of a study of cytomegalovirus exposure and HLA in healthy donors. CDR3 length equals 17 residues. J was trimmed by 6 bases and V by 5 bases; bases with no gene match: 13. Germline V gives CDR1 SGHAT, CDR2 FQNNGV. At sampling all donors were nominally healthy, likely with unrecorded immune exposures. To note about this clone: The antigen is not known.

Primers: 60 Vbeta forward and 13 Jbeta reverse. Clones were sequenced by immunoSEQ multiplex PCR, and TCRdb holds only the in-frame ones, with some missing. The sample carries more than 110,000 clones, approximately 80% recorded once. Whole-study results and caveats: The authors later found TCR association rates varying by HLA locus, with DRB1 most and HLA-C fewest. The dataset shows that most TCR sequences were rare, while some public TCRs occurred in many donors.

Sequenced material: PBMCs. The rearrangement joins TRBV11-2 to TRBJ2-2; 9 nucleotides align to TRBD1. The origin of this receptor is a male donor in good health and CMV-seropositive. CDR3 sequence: CASSPVSGQGYPGELFF. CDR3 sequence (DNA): TGTGCCAGCAGCCCAGTGTCTGGACAGGGGTACCCCGGGGAGCTGTTTTTT.